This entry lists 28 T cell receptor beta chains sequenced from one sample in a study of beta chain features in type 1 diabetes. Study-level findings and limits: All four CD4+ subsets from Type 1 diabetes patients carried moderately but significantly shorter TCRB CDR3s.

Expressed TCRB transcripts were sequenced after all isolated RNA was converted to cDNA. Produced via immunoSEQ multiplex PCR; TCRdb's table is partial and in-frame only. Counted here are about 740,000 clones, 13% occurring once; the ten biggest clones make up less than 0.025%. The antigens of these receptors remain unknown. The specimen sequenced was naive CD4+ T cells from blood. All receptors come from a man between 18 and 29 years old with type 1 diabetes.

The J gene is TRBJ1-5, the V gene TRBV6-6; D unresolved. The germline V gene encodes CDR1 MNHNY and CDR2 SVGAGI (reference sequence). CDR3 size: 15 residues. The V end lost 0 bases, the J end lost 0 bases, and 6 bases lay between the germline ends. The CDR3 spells CASSYSDYSNQPQHF. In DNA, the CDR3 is TGTGCCAGCAGTTACTCAGATTATAGCAATCAGCCCCAGCATTTT.

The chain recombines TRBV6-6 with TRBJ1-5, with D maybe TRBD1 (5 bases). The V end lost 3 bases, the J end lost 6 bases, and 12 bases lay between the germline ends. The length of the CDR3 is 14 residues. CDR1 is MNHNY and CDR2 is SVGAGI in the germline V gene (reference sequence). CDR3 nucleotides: TGTGCCAGCAGTTATGGGGACCTAGTTCAGCCCCAGCATTTT. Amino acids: CASSYGDLVQPQHF.

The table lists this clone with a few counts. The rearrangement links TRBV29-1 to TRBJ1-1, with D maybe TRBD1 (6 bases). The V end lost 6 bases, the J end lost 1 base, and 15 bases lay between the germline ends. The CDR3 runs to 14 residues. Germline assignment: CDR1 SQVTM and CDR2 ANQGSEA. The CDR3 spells CSVRPGVSNTEAFF. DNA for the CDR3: TGCAGCGTCAGACCAGGGGTATCGAACACTGAAGCTTTCTTT.

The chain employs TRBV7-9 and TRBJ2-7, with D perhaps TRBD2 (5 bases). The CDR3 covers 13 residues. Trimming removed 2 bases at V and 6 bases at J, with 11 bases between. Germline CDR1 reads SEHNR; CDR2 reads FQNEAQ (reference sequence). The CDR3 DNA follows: TGTGCCAGCAGCTTACACGAGGGAATCGAGCAGTACTTC. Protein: CASSLHEGIEQYF.

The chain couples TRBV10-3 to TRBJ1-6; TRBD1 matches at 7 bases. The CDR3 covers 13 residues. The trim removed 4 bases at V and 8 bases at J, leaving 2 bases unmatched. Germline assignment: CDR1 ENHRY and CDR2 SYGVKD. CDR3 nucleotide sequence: TGTGCCATCAGTGGACAGGGCGATTCACCCCTCCACTTT. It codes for CAISGQGDSPLHF.

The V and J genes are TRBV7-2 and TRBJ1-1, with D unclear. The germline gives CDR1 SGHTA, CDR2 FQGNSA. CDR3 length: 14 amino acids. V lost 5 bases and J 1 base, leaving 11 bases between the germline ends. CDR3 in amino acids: CASSPTRSNTEAFF. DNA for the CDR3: TGTGCCAGCAGCCCCACGAGATCGAACACTGAAGCTTTCTTT.

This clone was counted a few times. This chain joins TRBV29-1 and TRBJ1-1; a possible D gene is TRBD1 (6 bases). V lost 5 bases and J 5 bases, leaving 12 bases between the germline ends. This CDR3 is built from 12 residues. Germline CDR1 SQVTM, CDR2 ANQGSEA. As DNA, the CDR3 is TGCAGCGTTCAGGGGATAGGGACTGAAGCTTTCTTT. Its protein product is CSVQGIGTEAFF.

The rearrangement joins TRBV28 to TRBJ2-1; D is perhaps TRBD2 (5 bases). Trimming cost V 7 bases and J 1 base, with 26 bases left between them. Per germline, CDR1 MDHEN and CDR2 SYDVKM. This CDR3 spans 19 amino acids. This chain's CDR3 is CASTPRRWLAHESYNEQFF. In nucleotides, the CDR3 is TGTGCCAGCACCCCTCGTAGGTGGCTAGCCCACGAATCCTACAATGAGCAGTTCTTC.

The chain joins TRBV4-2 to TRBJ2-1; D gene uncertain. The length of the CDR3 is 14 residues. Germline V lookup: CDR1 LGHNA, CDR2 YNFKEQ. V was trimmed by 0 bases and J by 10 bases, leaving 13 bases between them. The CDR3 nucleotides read TGTGCCAGCAGCCAAGACCGGGCGACCACAGAGCAGTTCTTC. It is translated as CASSQDRATTEQFF.

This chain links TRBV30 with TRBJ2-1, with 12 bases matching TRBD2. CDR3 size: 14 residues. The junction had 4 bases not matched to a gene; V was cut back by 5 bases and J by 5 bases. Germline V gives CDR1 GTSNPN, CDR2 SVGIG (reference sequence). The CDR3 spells CAWSSGGAHNEQFF. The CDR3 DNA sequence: TGTGCCTGGTCTAGCGGGGGGGCCCACAATGAGCAGTTCTTC.

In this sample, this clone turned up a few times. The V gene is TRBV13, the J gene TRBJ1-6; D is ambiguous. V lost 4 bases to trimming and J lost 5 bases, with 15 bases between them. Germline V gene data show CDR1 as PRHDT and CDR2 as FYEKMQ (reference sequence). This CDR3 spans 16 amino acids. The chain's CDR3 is CASSSETDLHNSPLHF. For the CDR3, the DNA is TGTGCCAGCAGCTCCGAAACGGACCTTCATAATTCACCCCTCCACTTT.

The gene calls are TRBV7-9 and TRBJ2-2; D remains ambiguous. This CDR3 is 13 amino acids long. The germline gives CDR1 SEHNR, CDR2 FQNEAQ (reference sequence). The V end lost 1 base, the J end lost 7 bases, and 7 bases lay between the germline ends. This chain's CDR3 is CASSLEGIGELFF. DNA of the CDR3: TGTGCCAGCAGCTTAGAAGGGATCGGGGAGCTGTTTTTT.

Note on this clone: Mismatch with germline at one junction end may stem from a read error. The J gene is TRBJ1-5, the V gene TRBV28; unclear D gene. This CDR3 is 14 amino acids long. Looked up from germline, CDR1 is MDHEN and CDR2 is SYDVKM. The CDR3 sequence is CASSLLSSFQAQHF. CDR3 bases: TGTGCCAGCAGTTTATTGTCCAGTTTTCAGGCCCAGCATTTT.

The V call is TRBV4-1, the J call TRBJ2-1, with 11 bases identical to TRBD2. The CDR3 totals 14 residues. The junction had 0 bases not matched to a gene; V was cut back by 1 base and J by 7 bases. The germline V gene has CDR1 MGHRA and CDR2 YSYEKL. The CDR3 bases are TGCGCCAGCAGCCAAGGACTAGCGGGGAATGAGCAGTTCTTC. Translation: CASSQGLAGNEQFF.

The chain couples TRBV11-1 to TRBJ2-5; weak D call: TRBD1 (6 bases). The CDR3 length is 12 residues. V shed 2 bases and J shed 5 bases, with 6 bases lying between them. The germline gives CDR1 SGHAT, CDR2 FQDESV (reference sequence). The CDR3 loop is CASSLQGETQYF. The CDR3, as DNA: TGTGCCAGCAGCTTACAGGGGGAGACCCAGTACTTC. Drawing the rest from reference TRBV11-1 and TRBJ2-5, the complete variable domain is EAEVAQSPRYKITEKSQAVAFWCDPISGHATLYWYRQILGQGPELLVQFQDESVVDDSQLPKDRFSAERLKGVDSTLKIQPAELGDSAMYLCASSLQGETQYFGPGTRLLVL.

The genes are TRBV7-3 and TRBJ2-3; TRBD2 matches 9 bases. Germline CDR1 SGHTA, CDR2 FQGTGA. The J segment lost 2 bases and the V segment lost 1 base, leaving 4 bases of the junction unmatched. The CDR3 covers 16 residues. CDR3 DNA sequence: TGTGCCAGCAGCTTAAATAGCGGGGGAAACACAGATACGCAGTATTTT. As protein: CASSLNSGGNTDTQYF.

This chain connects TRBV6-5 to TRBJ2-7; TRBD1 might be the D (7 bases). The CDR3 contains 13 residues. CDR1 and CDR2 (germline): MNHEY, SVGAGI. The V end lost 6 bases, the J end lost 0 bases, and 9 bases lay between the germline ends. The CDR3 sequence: CASRRDSSYEQYF. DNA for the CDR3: TGTGCCAGCAGGCGGGACAGCTCCTACGAGCAGTACTTC.

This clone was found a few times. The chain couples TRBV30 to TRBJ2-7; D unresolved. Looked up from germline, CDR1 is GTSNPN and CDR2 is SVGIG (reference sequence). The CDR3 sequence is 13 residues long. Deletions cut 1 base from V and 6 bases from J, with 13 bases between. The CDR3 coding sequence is TGTGCCTGGAGTGGCCAAGAGGTTGCCGAGCAGTACTTC. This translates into CAWSGQEVAEQYF. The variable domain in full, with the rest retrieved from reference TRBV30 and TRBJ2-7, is SQTIHQWPATLVQPVGSPLSLECTVEGTSNPNLYWYRQAAGRGLQLLFYSVGIGQISSEVPQNLSASRPQDRQFILSSKKLLLSDSGFYLCAWSGQEVAEQYFGPGTRLTVT.

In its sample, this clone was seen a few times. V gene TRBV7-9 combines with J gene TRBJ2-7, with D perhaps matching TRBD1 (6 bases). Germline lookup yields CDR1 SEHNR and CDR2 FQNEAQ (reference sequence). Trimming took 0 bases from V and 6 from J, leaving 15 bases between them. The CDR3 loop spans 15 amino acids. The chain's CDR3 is CASSLASAGVSEQYF. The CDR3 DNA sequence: TGTGCCAGCAGCTTAGCGAGCGCAGGGGTTAGCGAGCAGTACTTC.

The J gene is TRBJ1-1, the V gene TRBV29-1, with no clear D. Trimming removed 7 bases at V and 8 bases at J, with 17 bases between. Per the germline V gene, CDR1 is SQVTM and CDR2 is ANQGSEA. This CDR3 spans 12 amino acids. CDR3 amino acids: CSAHPPGVEAFF. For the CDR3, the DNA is TGCAGCGCCCACCCGCCGGGTGTAGAAGCTTTCTTT.

The CDR3 region has the DNA TGTGCCAGCTCCCCCCAGGCAGGGGAACCGGGCACTGAAGCTTTCTTT. Translated, it gives CASSPQAGEPGTEAFF. The genes are TRBV18 and TRBJ1-1, with D possibly TRBD1 on 6 matching bases. Trimming shortened V by 6 bases and J by 4 bases, and 21 bases separated the two germline ends. The length of the CDR3 is 16 residues. CDR1 is KGHSH and CDR2 is LQKENI in the germline V gene.

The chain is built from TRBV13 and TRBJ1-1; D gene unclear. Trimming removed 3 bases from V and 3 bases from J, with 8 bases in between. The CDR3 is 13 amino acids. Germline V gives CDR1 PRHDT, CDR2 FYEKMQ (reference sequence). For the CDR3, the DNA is TGTGCCAGCAGCTTTCCCGGGGACACTGAAGCTTTCTTT. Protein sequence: CASSFPGDTEAFF.

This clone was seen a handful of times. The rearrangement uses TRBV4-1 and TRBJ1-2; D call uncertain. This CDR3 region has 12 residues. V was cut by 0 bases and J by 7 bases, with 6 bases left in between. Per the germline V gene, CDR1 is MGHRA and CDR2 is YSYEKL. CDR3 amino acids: CASSQDGSGYTF. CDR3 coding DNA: TGCGCCAGCAGCCAAGACGGGAGTGGCTACACCTTC.

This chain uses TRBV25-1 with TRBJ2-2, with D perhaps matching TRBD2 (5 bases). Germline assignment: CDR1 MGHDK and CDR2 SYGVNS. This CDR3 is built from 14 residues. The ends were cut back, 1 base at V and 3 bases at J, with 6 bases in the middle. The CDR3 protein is CASSESGDTGELFF. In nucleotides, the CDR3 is TGTGCCAGCAGTGAATCCGGGGACACCGGGGAGCTGTTTTTT.

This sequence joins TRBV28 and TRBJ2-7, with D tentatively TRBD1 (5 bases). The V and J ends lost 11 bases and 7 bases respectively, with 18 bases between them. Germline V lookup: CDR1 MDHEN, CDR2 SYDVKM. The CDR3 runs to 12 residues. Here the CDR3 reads CAVSGIEEEQYF. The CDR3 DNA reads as TGTGCCGTATCAGGGATCGAAGAAGAGCAGTACTTC. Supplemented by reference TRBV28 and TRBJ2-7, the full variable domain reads DVKVTQSSRYLVKRTGEKVFLECVQDMDHENMFWYRQDPGLGLRLIYFSYDVKMKEKGDIPEGYSVSREKKERFSLILESASTNQTSMYLCAVSGIEEEQYFGPGTRLTVT.

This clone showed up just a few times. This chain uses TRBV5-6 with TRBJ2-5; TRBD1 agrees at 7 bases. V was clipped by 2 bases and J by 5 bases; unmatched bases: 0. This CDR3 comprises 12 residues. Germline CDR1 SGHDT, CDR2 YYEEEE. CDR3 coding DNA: TGTGCCAGCAGCTTACAGGGGGAGACCCAGTACTTC. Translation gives CASSLQGETQYF. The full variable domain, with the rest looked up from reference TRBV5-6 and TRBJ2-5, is DAGVTQSPTHLIKTRGQQVTLRCSPKSGHDTVSWYQQALGQGPQFIFQYYEEEERQRGNFPDRFSGHQFPNYSSELNVNALLLGDSALYLCASSLQGETQYFGPGTRLLVL.

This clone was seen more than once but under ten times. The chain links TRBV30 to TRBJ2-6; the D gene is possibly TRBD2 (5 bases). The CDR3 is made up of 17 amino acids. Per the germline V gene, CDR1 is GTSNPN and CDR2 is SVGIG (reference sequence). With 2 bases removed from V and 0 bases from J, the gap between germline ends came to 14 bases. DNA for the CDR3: TGTGCCTGGAGTCTTTGGGGAGCCAGCTCTGGGGCCAACGTCCTGACTTTC. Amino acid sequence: CAWSLWGASSGANVLTF.

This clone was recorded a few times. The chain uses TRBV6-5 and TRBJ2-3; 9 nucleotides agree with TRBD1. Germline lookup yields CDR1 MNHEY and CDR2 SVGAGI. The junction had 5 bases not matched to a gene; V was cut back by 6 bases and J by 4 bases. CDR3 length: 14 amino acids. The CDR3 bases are TGTGCCAGCAGGGACAGGGGAGGAGCAGATACGCAGTATTTT. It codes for CASRDRGGADTQYF.